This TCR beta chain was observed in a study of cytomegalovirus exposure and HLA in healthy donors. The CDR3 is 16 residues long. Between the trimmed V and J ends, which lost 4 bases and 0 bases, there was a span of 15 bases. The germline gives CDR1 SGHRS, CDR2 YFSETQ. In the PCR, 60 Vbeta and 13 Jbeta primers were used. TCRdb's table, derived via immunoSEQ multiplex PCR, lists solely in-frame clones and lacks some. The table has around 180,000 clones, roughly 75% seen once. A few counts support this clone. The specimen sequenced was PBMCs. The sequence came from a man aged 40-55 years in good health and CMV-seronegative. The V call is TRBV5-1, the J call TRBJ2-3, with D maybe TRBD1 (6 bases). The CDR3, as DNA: TGCGCCAGCAGCCCCGGGACAACTTCTAGCACAGATACGCAGTATTTT. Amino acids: CASSPGTTSSTDTQYF.